The TCR beta chain under discussion was sequenced for a study of molecular identifiers for immune sequencing clone quantification. The CDR3 is 17 residues long. The V gene end was trimmed by 8 bases and the J gene end by 1 base; junction bases not matched to a gene: 12. CDR1 is LGHNA, CDR2 YNFKEQ, per germline. Input for naive CD8 libraries was roughly 17,000 to 1,000,000 sorted cells; the RNA fraction used was 10%, 30% or 50%. There are a few counts of this clonotype. MiXCR was run by TCRdb on the PCR reads, yielding one entry per CDR3 protein. The sample consists of more than 85,000 distinct CDR3 sequences, less than 35% of them appearing once.

The rearrangement links TRBV4-2 to TRBJ2-3, with 10 nucleotides matching TRBD2. This TCR was sampled from a human donor in good health. Some libraries in this study had Jurkat cell RNA spiked in. The material sequenced was naive CD8+ T cells from blood, with Jurkat cell RNA spiked in. Indicated subset: FACS-sorted CD8+CD4-CCR7+CD45RA+ naive T cells. The CDR3 here is CASGINGLAGGTDTQYF. The DNA of the CDR3 is TGTGCCAGCGGAATTAACGGGCTAGCGGGAGGCACAGATACGCAGTATTTT.